This T cell receptor beta chain appears in the sequencing data of a study of blood T cell repertoires in COVID-19. About the study: Samples came from the United States, Italy and Spain, spanning acute and convalescent COVID-19. Sources were T cells, B-cell-depleted T cells, or PBMCs; the material itself was cDNA or gDNA.

Authors' analysis steps: The authors estimated nucleated cell counts from reference gene primer amplification. The assay was immunoSEQ multiplex PCR, and TCRdb's table has in-frame clones only and misses some. V, J and clone size derive from that table, while D and trimming were established from the DNA sequence. Of more than 300,000 clones in the sample, around nine tenths are singletons; the top ten hold around 3.5%. Germline V lookup: CDR1 SGHRS, CDR2 YFSETQ. The ends were cut back, 5 bases at V and 2 bases at J, with 18 bases in the middle. The CDR3 spans 16 residues. The chain employs TRBV5-1 and TRBJ2-3; no reliable D call. Sequences were obtained from peripheral blood. The clonotype was recovered from a woman younger than 30 who had recovered from COVID-19. Here the CDR3 reads CASSFVTDKVTDTQYF. CDR3 in DNA: TGCGCCAGCAGTTTCGTGACCGACAAAGTCACAGATACGCAGTATTTT. Using reference TRBV5-1 and TRBJ2-3 for the parts outside the CDR3, the full variable domain is KAGVTQTPRYLIKTRGQQVTLSCSPISGHRSVSWYQQTPGQGLQFLFEYFSETQRNKGNFPGRFSGRQFSNSRSEMNVSTLELGDSALYLCASSFVTDKVTDTQYFGPGTRLTVL.